This T cell receptor beta chain was sequenced during a study of T-cell reconstitution after alpha-beta-depleted transplantation in children. A TCRbeta library incorporating unique molecular identifiers was prepared. TCRdb independently ran MiXCR on the PCR reads; one entry per CDR3 protein. The top ten hold about 12% of the sample, which has approximately 200,000 distinct CDR3 sequences, about 15% seen once. The CDR3 totals 15 residues. J gave up 8 bases and V 4 bases, and 8 bases lay outside the gene matches. Germline values: CDR1 SGHVS, CDR2 FNYEAQ. The receptor's source is a human donor who donated a stem cell graft to a child with acute lymphoblastic leukemia. The chain has TRBV7-6 and TRBJ1-4, with 9 bases fitting TRBD1. Source: PBMCs from the stem cell graft donor, taken from the stem cell graft. The CDR3 sequence is CASSSGGTGREKLFF. For the CDR3, the DNA is TGTGCCAGCAGCTCCGGTGGGACAGGGCGCGAAAAACTGTTTTTT.